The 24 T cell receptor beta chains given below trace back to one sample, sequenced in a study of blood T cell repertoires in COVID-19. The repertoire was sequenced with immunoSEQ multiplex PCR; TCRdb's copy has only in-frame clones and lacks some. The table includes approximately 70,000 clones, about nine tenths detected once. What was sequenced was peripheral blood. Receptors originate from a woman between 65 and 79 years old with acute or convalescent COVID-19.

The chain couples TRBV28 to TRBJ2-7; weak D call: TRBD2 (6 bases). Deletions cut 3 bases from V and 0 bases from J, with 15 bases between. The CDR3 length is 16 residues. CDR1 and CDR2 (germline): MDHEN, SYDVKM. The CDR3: CASSFPPVGGSYEQYF. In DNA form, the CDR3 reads TGTGCCAGCAGTTTCCCTCCGGTCGGGGGCTCCTACGAGCAGTACTTC.

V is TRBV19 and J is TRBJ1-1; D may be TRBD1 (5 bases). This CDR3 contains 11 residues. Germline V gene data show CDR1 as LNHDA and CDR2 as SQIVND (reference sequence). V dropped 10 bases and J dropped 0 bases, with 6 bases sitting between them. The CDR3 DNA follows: TGTGCCACCAGGGTGAACACTGAAGCTTTCTTT. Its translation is CATRVNTEAFF.

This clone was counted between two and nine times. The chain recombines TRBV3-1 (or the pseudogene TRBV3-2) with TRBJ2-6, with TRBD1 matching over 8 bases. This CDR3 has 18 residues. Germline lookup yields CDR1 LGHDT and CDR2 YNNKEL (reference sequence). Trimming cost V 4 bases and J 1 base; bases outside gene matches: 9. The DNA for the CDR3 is TGTGCCAGCAGCCGTGGGACAGGACAACGATCTGGGGCCAACGTCCTGACTTTC. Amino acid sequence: CASSRGTGQRSGANVLTF.

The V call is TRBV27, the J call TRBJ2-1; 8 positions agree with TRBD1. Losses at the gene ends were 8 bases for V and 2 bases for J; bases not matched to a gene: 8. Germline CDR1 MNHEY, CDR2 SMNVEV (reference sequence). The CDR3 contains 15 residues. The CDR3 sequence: CASHRTGSTYNEQFF. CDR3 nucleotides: TGTGCCAGCCACCGGACAGGGTCCACCTACAATGAGCAGTTCTTC.

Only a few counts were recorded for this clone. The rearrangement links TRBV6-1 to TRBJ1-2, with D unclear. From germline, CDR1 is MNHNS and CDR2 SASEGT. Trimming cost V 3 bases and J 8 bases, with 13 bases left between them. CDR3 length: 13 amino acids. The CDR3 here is CASSEGGIEGYTF. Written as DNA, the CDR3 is TGTGCCAGCAGTGAGGGAGGGATCGAAGGCTACACCTTC.

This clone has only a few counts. CDR3 DNA: TGTGCCAGCAGTTTATACAGGGTTAGGGAGACCCAGTACTTC. Its translation: CASSLYRVRETQYF. The genes are TRBV28 and TRBJ2-5; D may be TRBD1 (6 bases). This CDR3 contains 14 residues. Germline V lookup: CDR1 MDHEN, CDR2 SYDVKM. V lost 1 base to trimming and J lost 5 bases, with 11 bases between them.

The CDR3 coding sequence is TGCGCCAGCAGCTTGGAAGGGGCTCGGAATCAGCCCCAGCATTTT. As protein: CASSLEGARNQPQHF. This chain connects TRBV5-1 to TRBJ1-5; a weak D match, TRBD1 (5 bases). V lost 0 bases to trimming and J lost 4 bases, with 11 bases between them. The germline gives CDR1 SGHRS, CDR2 YFSETQ. There are 15 residues in the CDR3.

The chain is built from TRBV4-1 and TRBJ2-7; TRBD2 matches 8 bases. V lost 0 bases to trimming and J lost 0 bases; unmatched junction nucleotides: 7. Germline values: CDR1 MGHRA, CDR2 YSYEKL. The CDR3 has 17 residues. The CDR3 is CASSQEGELAVSYEQYF. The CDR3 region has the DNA TGCGCCAGCAGCCAAGAAGGCGAACTAGCGGTCTCCTACGAGCAGTACTTC.

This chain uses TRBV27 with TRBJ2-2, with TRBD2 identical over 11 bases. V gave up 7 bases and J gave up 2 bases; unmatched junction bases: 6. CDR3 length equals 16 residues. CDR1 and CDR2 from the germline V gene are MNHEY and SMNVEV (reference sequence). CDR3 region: CASKGLAAFNTGELFF. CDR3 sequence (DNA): TGTGCCAGCAAGGGACTAGCGGCCTTCAACACCGGGGAGCTGTTTTTT.

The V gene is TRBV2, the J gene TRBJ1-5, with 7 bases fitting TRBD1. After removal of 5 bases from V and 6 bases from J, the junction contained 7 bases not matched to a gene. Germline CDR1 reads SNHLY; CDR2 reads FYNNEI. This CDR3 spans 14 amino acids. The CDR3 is CASSTDRRRQPQHF. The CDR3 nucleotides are TGTGCCAGCAGTACGGACAGGCGGCGTCAGCCCCAGCATTTT.

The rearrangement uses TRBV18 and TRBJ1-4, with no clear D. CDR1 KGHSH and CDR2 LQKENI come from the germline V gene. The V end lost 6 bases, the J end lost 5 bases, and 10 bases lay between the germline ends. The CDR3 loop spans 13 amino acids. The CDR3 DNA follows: TGTGCCAGCTCCCCTCTCAGAAATGAAAAACTGTTTTTT. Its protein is CASSPLRNEKLFF.

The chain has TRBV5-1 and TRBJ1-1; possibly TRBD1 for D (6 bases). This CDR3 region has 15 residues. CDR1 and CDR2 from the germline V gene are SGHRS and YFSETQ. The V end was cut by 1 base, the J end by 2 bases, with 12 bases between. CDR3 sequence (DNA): TGCGCCAGCAGCTTGAAGGGACACTTTAACACTGAAGCTTTCTTT. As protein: CASSLKGHFNTEAFF.

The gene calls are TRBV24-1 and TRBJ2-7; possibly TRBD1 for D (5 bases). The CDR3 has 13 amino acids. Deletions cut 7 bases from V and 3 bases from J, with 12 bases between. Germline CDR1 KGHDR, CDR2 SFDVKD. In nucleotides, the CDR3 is TGTGCCACCAGGGACAACCAGAACTACGAGCAGTACTTC. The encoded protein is CATRDNQNYEQYF.

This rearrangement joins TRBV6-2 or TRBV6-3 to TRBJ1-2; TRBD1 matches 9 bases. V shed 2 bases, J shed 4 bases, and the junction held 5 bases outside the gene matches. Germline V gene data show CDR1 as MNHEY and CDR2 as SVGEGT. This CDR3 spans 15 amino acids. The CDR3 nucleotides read TGTGCCAGCAGTTACCGAGGACAGGGGAGCTATGGCTACACCTTC. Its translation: CASSYRGQGSYGYTF.

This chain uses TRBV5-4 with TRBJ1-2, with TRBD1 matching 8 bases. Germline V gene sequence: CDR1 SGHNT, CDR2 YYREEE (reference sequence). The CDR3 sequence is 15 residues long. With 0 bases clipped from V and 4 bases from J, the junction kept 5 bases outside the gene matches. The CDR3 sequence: CASSLGQGPTYGYTF. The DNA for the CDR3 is TGTGCCAGCAGCTTGGGACAGGGGCCAACCTATGGCTACACCTTC.

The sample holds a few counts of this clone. CDR3 amino acids: CASSSTKTGENTEAFF. CDR3 nucleotide sequence: TGCGCCAGCAGCTCGACCAAGACAGGGGAAAACACTGAAGCTTTCTTT. The chain combines TRBV5-1 with TRBJ1-1; TRBD1 matches at 8 bases. J gave up 2 bases and V 3 bases, and 9 bases lay outside the gene matches. The CDR3 has 16 residues. The germline V gene has CDR1 SGHRS and CDR2 YFSETQ.

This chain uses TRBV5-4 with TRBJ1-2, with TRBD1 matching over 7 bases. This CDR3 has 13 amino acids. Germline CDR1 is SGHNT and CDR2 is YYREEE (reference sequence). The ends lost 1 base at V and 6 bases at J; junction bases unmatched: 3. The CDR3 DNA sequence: TGTGCCAGCAGCTTGACAGGGGTGGATGGCTACACCTTC. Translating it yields CASSLTGVDGYTF.

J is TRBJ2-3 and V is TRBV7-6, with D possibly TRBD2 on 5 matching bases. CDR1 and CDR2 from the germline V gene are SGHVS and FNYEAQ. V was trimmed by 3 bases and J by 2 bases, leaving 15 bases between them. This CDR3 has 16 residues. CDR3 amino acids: CASSLAGNPITDTQYF. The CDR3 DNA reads TGTGCCAGCAGCTTGGCCGGGAACCCGATCACAGATACGCAGTATTTT.

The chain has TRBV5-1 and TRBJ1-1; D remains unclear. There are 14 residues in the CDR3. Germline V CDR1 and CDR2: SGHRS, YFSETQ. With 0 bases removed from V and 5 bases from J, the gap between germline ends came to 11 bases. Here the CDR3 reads CASSLDALRTEAFF. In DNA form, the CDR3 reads TGCGCCAGCAGCTTGGATGCGTTACGGACTGAAGCTTTCTTT.

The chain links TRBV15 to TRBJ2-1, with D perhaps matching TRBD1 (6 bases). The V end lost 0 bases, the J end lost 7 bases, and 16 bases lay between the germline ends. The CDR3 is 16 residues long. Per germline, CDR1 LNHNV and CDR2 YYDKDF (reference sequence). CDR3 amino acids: CATSREHPGQTNEQFF. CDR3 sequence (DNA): TGTGCCACCAGCAGAGAGCACCCCGGACAGACGAATGAGCAGTTCTTC.

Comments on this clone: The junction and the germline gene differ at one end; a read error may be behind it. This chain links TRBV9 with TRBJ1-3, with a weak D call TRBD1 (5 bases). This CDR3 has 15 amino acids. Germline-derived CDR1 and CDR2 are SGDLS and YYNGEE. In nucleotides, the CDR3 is TGTGCCAGCAGCGTAGGCGGGGCCACTGGGAACACCATATATTTT. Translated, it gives CASSVGGATGNTIYF.

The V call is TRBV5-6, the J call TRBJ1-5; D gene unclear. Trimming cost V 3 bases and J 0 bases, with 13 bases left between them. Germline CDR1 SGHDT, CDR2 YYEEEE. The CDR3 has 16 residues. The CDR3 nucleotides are TGTGCCAGCAGCTCCCTGGAGAGCAATAGCAATCAGCCCCAGCATTTT. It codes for CASSSLESNSNQPQHF.

CDR3 loop: CASSQLNRNTEAFF. The CDR3 DNA follows: TGCGCCAGCAGCCAGTTGAACAGGAACACTGAAGCTTTCTTT. J is TRBJ1-1 and V is TRBV4-3; D gene uncertain. CDR3 length: 14 residues. Germline values: CDR1 LGHNA, CDR2 YSLEER. V dropped 3 bases and J dropped 1 base, with 9 bases sitting between them.

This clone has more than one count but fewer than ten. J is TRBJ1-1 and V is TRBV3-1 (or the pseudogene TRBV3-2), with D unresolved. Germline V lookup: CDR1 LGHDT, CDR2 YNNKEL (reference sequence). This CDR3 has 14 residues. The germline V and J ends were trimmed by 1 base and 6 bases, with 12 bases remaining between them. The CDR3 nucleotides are TGTGCCAGCAGCCAAGGGAAGAGTAGCCCTGAAGCTTTCTTT. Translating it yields CASSQGKSSPEAFF.